This T cell receptor beta chain was found in a study of response to subunit inactivated influenza vaccine. This CDR3 spans 17 amino acids. The V and J ends lost 5 bases and 3 bases, in that order; junction bases with no gene match: 13. Looked up from germline, CDR1 is SGHVS and CDR2 is FQNEAQ. TCRdb reanalysed the RT-PCR reads using MiXCR and keeps one entry per CDR3 protein. Of some 600,000 distinct CDR3 sequences listed, around 15% are singletons. This specimen was PBMCs from blood, taken around two weeks before vaccination. This TCR was recovered from a man in his fifties or sixties who received an inactivated influenza vaccine. The chain carries TRBV7-8 and TRBJ1-2, with 9 bases matching TRBD1. The CDR3 region is CASSQGGVRTGDYGYTF. The CDR3 coding sequence is TGTGCCAGCAGCCAGGGTGGGGTCAGGACAGGGGACTATGGCTACACCTTC.